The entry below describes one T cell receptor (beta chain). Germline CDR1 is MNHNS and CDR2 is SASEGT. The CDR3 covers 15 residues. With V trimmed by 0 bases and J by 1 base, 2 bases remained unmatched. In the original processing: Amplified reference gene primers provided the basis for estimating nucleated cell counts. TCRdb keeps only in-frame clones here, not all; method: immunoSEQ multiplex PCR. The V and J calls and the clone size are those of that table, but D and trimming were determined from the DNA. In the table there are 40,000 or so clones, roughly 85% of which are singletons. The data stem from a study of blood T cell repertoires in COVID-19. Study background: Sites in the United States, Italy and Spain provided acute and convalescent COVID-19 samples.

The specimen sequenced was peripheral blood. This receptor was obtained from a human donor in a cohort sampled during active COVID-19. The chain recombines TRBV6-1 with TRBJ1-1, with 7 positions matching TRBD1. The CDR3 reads CASSEANRGNTEAFF. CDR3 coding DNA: TGTGCCAGCAGTGAAGCGAACAGGGGGAACACTGAAGCTTTCTTT.